The clone carrying this TCR beta chain has only a few counts. Its antigen is unknown. This CDR3 contains 16 residues. CDR1 is SGHKS, CDR2 YYEKEE, per germline (reference sequence). The V and J ends lost 4 bases and 5 bases respectively, with 19 bases between them. These data come from a study of post-analysis software for immune sequencing data. TCR beta cDNA libraries included unique molecular identifiers. Each CDR3 protein gets one entry after TCRdb re-called the PCR reads with MiXCR. In the table there are 400,000 to 500,000 distinct CDR3 sequences, 30% to 45% of which are singletons. Study-wide findings and caveats: Elevated frequency relative to controls characterized several TRBV segments in patients, TRBV5-6, TRBV5-1 and TRBV20-1 among them.

This sequence was found in a girl aged 2 to 9 with multiple sclerosis. What was sequenced was blood. The chain is built from TRBV5-5 and TRBJ2-1; weak D call: TRBD1 (5 bases). CDR3 bases: TGTGCCAGCAGCCCCTGGGGCAGGAAGCAAGACAATGAGCAGTTCTTC. Amino acids: CASSPWGRKQDNEQFF.